Listed here is a single T cell receptor beta chain. No cognate antigen has been identified for it. The sample holds no much larger clone one base away, and base qualities are not on file. This entry is derived from a study of graft-versus-host responses after intestinal transplantation (dated by TCRdb to about 2021). Regarding the complete study: Recipients received multivisceral, liver-intestinal, or isolated intestinal transplants. Every recipient was given anti-thymocyte globulin induction, followed by roughly 3 years of maintenance tacrolimus and steroids. Rather than going through the commercial service, samples from three later patients were sequenced in-house on an Illumina MiSeq and processed with MiXCR. The cohort enrolled some 23 intestinal transplant recipients, one of whom was a retransplant, and 3 patients without pretransplant specimens were excluded. After intestinal transplantation, graft-versus-host and host-versus-graft alloreactive T cell clones in the graft, circulation and bone marrow were tracked using bulk TCR-beta CDR3 sequencing. Alloreactive clones were identified by sequencing pre-transplant mixed lymphocyte reaction products and comparing these products with unstimulated pre-transplant donor and recipient T cells. A peak of at least 4% donor T cells among recipient peripheral blood mononuclear cells was the definition used for donor T cell macrochimerism.

V lost 0 bases and J lost 1 base, and the count of bases not matched to a germline gene is 8. The CDR3 has 18 amino acids, counting the end cysteine and phenylalanine. Solely the CDR3 DNA is kept, with 54 bases framed from the first base. The germline V gene provides CDR1 SGHRS and CDR2 YFSETQ. The meaning of the sample's time point label: cells obtained before transplantation from donor or recipient. CD3+CD4+ and CD3+CD8+ populations were FACS-sorted from unstimulated pre-transplant donor and recipient cells taken from spleen or lymph nodes. The investigation overall reported the following: Peak levels of circulating GvH clones were associated with declines in HvG clones early after transplant. In the allografts of patients with donor T cell macrochimerism, GvH to HvG T cell clonal ratios were high. The conclusions were limited by the relatively low number and heterogeneity of the intestinal transplant patients. GvH clones were detected in recipient bone marrow, and some of these GvH clones were observed earlier in ileal mucosa or blood, consistent with an intestinal mucosal origin.

Library preparation employed the immunoSEQ multiplex PCR assay. For most patients, genomic DNA was isolated with the Qiagen DNeasy Blood and Tissue Kit and shipped frozen to Adaptive Biotechnologies for TCR sequencing. For most patients, genomic DNA was subjected to high-throughput TCR-beta CDR3 sequencing by Adaptive Biotechnologies. Turning to the authors' computational methods: TCR sequencing data for 15 to 20 patients were retrieved from Adaptive's ImmunoSEQ software; a few other patients were processed with MiXCR and VDJtools. To correct CD4 versus CD8 sorting errors, sequences present in both subsets at a frequency ratio below 5:1 were removed. CDR3 nucleotide sequences shared between donor and recipient were removed because their origin could not be assigned. To count as alloreactive, a clone needed at least 2-fold expansion over unstimulated cells and a minimum CFSE-low frequency of 0.002% (template counts) or 0.001% (read counts). Mappable clones were those detected in sequenced pre-transplant spleen, lymph node, or MLR CFSE-low populations of the donor or recipient. Cumulative frequency of alloreactive clones was calculated as a percentage of all sequences weighted by copy number. TCRdb provides this immuneACCESS table in a form limited to in-frame rearrangements. Some clones are lacking; in checked studies, under half of them reflect an unresolved V gene, and why the rest are absent is not known. That table is the source of V, J and clone size, and D and trimming were worked out from the DNA. The sample table holds some 92,000 clones, of which about nine tenths were seen once. Roughly 0.3% of the sample is held by the ten biggest clonotypes.

The sequencing here drew on unstimulated CD4+ T cells sorted from spleen or lymph node cells, taken before intestinal transplant. Here the chain combines TRBV5-1 and TRBJ2-1; 9 central nucleotides agree with TRBD2. This TCR derives from a human donor who received an intestinal transplant. CDR3 loop: CASSLVAGGFLSYNEQFF. The nucleotide sequence reads as follows: TGCGCCAGCAGCTTGGTTGCGGGGGGGTTTTTATCCTACAATGAGCAGTTCTTC.